Listed below are T cell receptor beta chains from one sample, sequenced in a study of T cells expressing NK-cell markers. Using the 5' RACE reads, TCRdb records one entry per CDR3 protein without DNA. This sample's clone table lists a few hundred thousand distinct CDR3 sequences. Sequenced: blood T cells: a sorted CD56 or NKG2C T cell subset, CD4+ or CD8+ T cells, or bulk PBMC T cells (not recorded which). These receptor sequences come from a man between 18 and 69 years old in good health. Both conserved end residues are part of each CDR3. Each record gives: J gene, V gene, CDR3 protein.

J: TRBJ2-7; V: TRBV3-1; CDR3: CASKASGGSYEQYF
J: TRBJ2-1; V: TRBV4-2; CDR3: CASSPEFGSYNEQFF
J: TRBJ1-2; V: TRBV29-1; CDR3: CSADTGQPYGYTF
J: TRBJ2-5; V: TRBV20-1; CDR3: CSARRGGTQETQYF
J: TRBJ2-5; V: TRBV29-1; CDR3: CSVSTSVLETQYF
J: TRBJ2-4; V: TRBV12-3/TRBV12-4; CDR3: CASSPDRALAKNIQYF
J: TRBJ1-2; V: TRBV2; CDR3: CASSYRVFNGYTF
J: TRBJ2-3; V: TRBV7-9; CDR3: CASSLFRTSGGGDTQYF
J: TRBJ1-2; V: TRBV6-1; CDR3: CASRKLDPGNYGYTF
J: TRBJ1-2; V: TRBV6-1; CDR3: CASRESGQIYGYTF
J: TRBJ2-7; V: TRBV4-2; CDR3: CASSPRGGLAGGPGYEQYF